This TCR beta chain emerged from a study of neurological immune-mediated disorders. Points from the study as a whole: The greatest TCR clonal expansion occurred in HTLV-1-associated myelopathy and the least in multiple sclerosis, which fell below healthy controls. Because no CDR3 amino acid sequences were shared across subjects by expanded clones, private repertoires were suggested in all groups.

Preparation of the unsorted libraries drew on 2 million PBMCs stored at -80 C. The cDNA was generated by 5'RACE with 10-nucleotide random UMIs. From the 5' RACE reads, TCRdb called clonotypes with MiXCR, one entry per CDR3 protein. This table holds tens of thousands of distinct CDR3 sequences, approximately 13% found once. In its sample, this clonotype was seen many times. Its target is unknown. This CDR3 is built from 16 residues. V lost 3 bases and J 0 bases, leaving 14 bases between the germline ends. The germline gives CDR1 LGHDT, CDR2 YNNKEL (reference sequence). The sequence was obtained from a woman aged 55-70 years with HTLV-1-associated myelopathy (HAM/TSP). The sample taken for sequencing was PBMCs. This chain connects TRBV3-1 to TRBJ1-2; the D is unclear. The DNA of the CDR3 is TGTGCCAGCAGCCACGGAGTAGGGAGTCCTAACTATGGCTACACCTTC. Protein product: CASSHGVGSPNYGYTF.